The 32 T cell receptor beta chains presented below share a single source sample, sequenced in a study of shared clonotypes between healthy human individuals. Repertoires were generated with immunoSEQ multiplex PCR, while TCRdb's copy carries only in-frame clones and drops some. The data show roughly 640,000 clones, with roughly 70% seen just once and 1.5% to 2% held by the top ten. Material: memory CD4+ T cells sorted from blood. Regarding subset: CD45RA-negative fraction. The receptors here all came from a woman aged 25 to 39 in good health.

This clone was observed at least ten times. The CDR3 DNA reads TGCGCCAGCAGACAGGTGCTGAACACTGAAGCTTTCTTT. Amino acids: CASRQVLNTEAFF. The rearrangement joins TRBV5-1 to TRBJ1-1; D might be TRBD1 (5 bases). CDR1 is SGHRS and CDR2 is YFSETQ in the germline V gene. This CDR3 region has 13 residues. V dropped 5 bases and J dropped 0 bases, with 8 bases sitting between them.

The chain is built from TRBV27 and TRBJ1-5; 7 bases map to TRBD1. The V gene end was trimmed by 6 bases and the J gene end by 7 bases; junction bases not matched to a gene: 12. There are 15 residues in the CDR3. Germline V CDR1 and CDR2: MNHEY, SMNVEV (reference sequence). For the CDR3, the DNA is TGTGCCAGCAGACGTCGACAGGGACCGGGACAGCCCCAGCATTTT. The encoded protein is CASRRRQGPGQPQHF.

The chain employs TRBV21-1 and TRBJ1-5; TRBD1, the table's D call, lacks a check against the DNA. TRBV21-1 is marked as a pseudogene. CDR3 length equals 16 residues. CDR3 protein: CASSNSKDRANQPQHF. The DNA for the CDR3 is TGTGCCAGCAGCAATAGCAAGGACAGAGCGAATCAGCCCCAGCATTTT.

CDR3 DNA sequence: TGTGCCAGCAGCTCCATTGGGACAAACACTGAAGCTTTCTTT. Its protein product is CASSSIGTNTEAFF. The chain recombines TRBV7-9 with TRBJ1-1, with a tentative D call TRBD1 (6 bases). CDR1 and CDR2 (germline): SEHNR, FQNEAQ (reference sequence). The CDR3 has 14 residues. Trimming took 4 bases from V and 2 from J, leaving 11 bases between them.

The genes are TRBV11-2 and TRBJ2-1; D gene unclear. Germline V lookup: CDR1 SGHAT, CDR2 FQNNGV. The length of the CDR3 is 15 residues. The germline V and J ends were trimmed by 3 bases and 0 bases, with 9 bases remaining between them. The CDR3 spells CASSFRQSSYNEQFF. CDR3 bases: TGTGCCAGCAGCTTCCGTCAGAGCTCCTACAATGAGCAGTTCTTC.

The gene calls are TRBV28 and TRBJ1-5, with no clear D. Germline V lookup: CDR1 MDHEN, CDR2 SYDVKM. CDR3 length equals 15 residues. The germline V and J ends were trimmed by 5 bases and 4 bases, with 15 bases remaining between them. CDR3 residues: CASSTIDLGNQPQHF. CDR3 bases: TGTGCCAGCAGTACGATCGACCTTGGAAATCAGCCCCAGCATTTT.

A remark on this clone: Different DNA sequences within this sample yield the same CDR3. The genes are TRBV7-7 and TRBJ2-3; TRBD1 aligns across 9 bases. Trimming removed 5 bases from V and 4 bases from J; junction bases left unmatched: 7. This CDR3 spans 15 amino acids. In germline, CDR1 is SSHAT, CDR2 FNYEAQ (reference sequence). CDR3 sequence reads: CASSPGTGRSDTQYF. CDR3 DNA: TGTGCCAGCAGCCCCGGGACAGGGCGTTCAGATACGCAGTATTTT.

The gene calls are TRBV28 and TRBJ2-2; 9 nucleotides agree with TRBD2. This CDR3 is 15 amino acids long. Unmatched junction bases numbered 13, after V lost 11 bases and J lost 6 bases. The V gene's germline CDR1 is MDHEN and CDR2 SYDVKM. This CDR3 reads CAATSGAGGSGELFF. In DNA, the CDR3 is TGTGCCGCGACGTCGGGAGCGGGAGGTTCCGGGGAGCTGTTTTTT.

The chain carries TRBV25-1 and TRBJ1-1; 7 bases match TRBD1. The CDR3 is made up of 13 amino acids. V was clipped by 7 bases and J by 5 bases; unmatched bases: 7. In germline, CDR1 is MGHDK, CDR2 SYGVNS. CDR3 DNA sequence: TGTGCCAGCAAAGGAGGGGGCATTACTGAAGCTTTCTTT. This translates into CASKGGGITEAFF.

With regard to this clone: Other DNA sequences in the same sample also yield this CDR3. The chain uses TRBV2 and TRBJ2-1; D is undetermined. The CDR3 is made up of 15 amino acids. Trimming pared 3 bases from V and 0 bases from J, leaving 9 bases between. The germline CDR1 and CDR2 sequences are SNHLY and FYNNEI. CDR3 amino acids: CASSDARSSYNEQFF. The CDR3 DNA sequence: TGTGCCAGCAGTGATGCGCGTAGCTCCTACAATGAGCAGTTCTTC.

V gene TRBV5-1 combines with J gene TRBJ2-3; TRBD2 aligns across 9 bases. Germline assignment: CDR1 SGHRS and CDR2 YFSETQ. The length of the CDR3 is 15 residues. Trimming took 0 bases from V and 7 from J; bases not matched to a gene: 6. The chain's CDR3 is CASSLDGTSSYTQYF. CDR3 nucleotide sequence: TGCGCCAGCAGCTTGGACGGGACTAGCTCATATACGCAGTATTTT.

The J gene is TRBJ1-5, the V gene TRBV19; 9 bases line up with TRBD1. Germline CDR1 reads LNHDA; CDR2 reads SQIVND (reference sequence). The CDR3 consists of 15 residues. The trim removed 8 bases at V and 5 bases at J, leaving 10 bases unmatched. Here the CDR3 reads CASQTGGSLDQPQHF. In nucleotides, the CDR3 is TGTGCCAGTCAAACAGGGGGCAGTTTAGATCAGCCCCAGCATTTT.

The sample holds a few counts of this clone. The CDR3 is CASSYSMLGTRPGYTF. The CDR3 DNA reads TGTGCCAGCAGTTACTCGATGCTAGGGACTCGCCCTGGCTACACCTTC. This chain connects TRBV6-6 to TRBJ1-2; a possible D gene is TRBD1 (5 bases). This CDR3 has 16 amino acids. Germline V lookup: CDR1 MNHNY, CDR2 SVGAGI (reference sequence). V gave up 0 bases and J gave up 7 bases, with 18 bases separating them.

V is TRBV10-2 and J is TRBJ1-1; no clear D. V was cut by 6 bases and J by 3 bases, with 14 bases left in between. The CDR3 runs to 14 residues. Per the germline V gene, CDR1 is WSHSY and CDR2 is SAAADI. The CDR3 here is CASRAGPLDTEAFF. The CDR3 DNA is TGCGCCAGCAGGGCCGGGCCCCTCGACACTGAAGCTTTCTTT.

This clone appeared a single time. This chain connects TRBV10-3 to TRBJ2-5; D is undetermined. The CDR3 is made up of 15 amino acids. Trimming removed 5 bases from V and 0 bases from J, with 13 bases in between. Per the germline V gene, CDR1 is ENHRY and CDR2 is SYGVKD. For the CDR3, the DNA is TGTGCCATCAGTCCCAAGACGCCTGACCAAGAGACCCAGTACTTC. Encoded protein: CAISPKTPDQETQYF.

The V call is TRBV2, the J call TRBJ1-4; D is possibly TRBD1 (5 bases). Trimming pared 8 bases from V and 4 bases from J, leaving 14 bases between. From germline, CDR1 is SNHLY and CDR2 FYNNEI. This CDR3 has 14 amino acids. DNA of the CDR3: TGTGCCAGCTCAGGAGGGAGGGGTAATGAAAAACTGTTTTTT. Its protein product is CASSGGRGNEKLFF.

Concerning this clone: A single base is all that separates this from a far larger clone, so a read error is likely. J is TRBJ2-1 and V is TRBV11-3; 10 nucleotides agree with TRBD2. Germline V gives CDR1 SGHNT, CDR2 YENEEA. V trimming: 5 bases; J trimming: 3 bases; junction bases outside the gene matches: 1. The CDR3 contains 14 residues. CDR3 protein: CASSIAGGYNEQFF. CDR3 nucleotide sequence: TGTGCCAGCAGCATAGCGGGAGGCTACAATGAGCAGTTCTTC.

On this clone: This specimen includes other DNA sequences encoding the same CDR3. The rearrangement joins TRBV5-6 to TRBJ2-7; the D is unclear. Germline V CDR1 and CDR2: SGHDT, YYEEEE. CDR3 length: 11 residues. V dropped 0 bases and J dropped 4 bases, with 2 bases sitting between them. The CDR3 sequence: CASSLGYEQYF. The CDR3 bases are TGTGCCAGCAGCTTGGGTTACGAGCAGTACTTC.

The rearrangement joins TRBV7-7 to TRBJ2-2; the match to TRBD1 covers 7 bases. Germline CDR1 and CDR2: SSHAT and FNYEAQ (reference sequence). Trimming took 10 bases from V and 4 from J; bases not matched to a gene: 9. The CDR3 contains 14 residues. The CDR3 loop is CATSVGTVTGELFF. CDR3 nucleotides: TGTGCCACCTCCGTGGGGACAGTCACCGGGGAGCTGTTTTTT.

The chain couples TRBV5-1 to TRBJ1-4; D remains unclear. Trimming cost V 1 base and J 8 bases, with 18 bases left between them. CDR3 length equals 16 residues. The germline gives CDR1 SGHRS, CDR2 YFSETQ. The CDR3 bases are TGCGCCAGCAGCTTGAGAATAGGAGACCCGACCGAAAAACTGTTTTTT. It translates to CASSLRIGDPTEKLFF.

This chain uses TRBV19 with TRBJ2-1; 8 bases fit TRBD1. CDR3 length equals 15 residues. Per the germline V gene, CDR1 is LNHDA and CDR2 is SQIVND (reference sequence). Trimming took 3 bases from V and 8 from J; bases not matched to a gene: 9. This CDR3 is CASSILQGANDEQFF. The CDR3 nucleotides are TGTGCCAGTAGTATTTTGCAGGGGGCTAACGATGAGCAGTTCTTC.

The rearrangement joins TRBV28 to TRBJ1-1, with unresolved D. V was pared by 7 bases and J by 5 bases, with 17 bases between. Germline V CDR1 and CDR2: MDHEN, SYDVKM. The CDR3 covers 14 residues. This chain's CDR3 is CASTPVPWETEAFF. The CDR3 DNA reads as TGTGCCAGCACCCCGGTCCCCTGGGAAACTGAAGCTTTCTTT.

V and J are TRBV11-2 and TRBJ2-3; D is uncertain. CDR3 size: 15 residues. Germline CDR1 and CDR2: SGHAT and FQNNGV. Deletions cut 1 base from V and 2 bases from J, with 10 bases between. As DNA, the CDR3 is TGTGCCAGCAGCTTAGGGGCTTGGGACACAGATACGCAGTATTTT. It is translated as CASSLGAWDTDTQYF.

V and J are TRBV18 and TRBJ2-4; no firm D call. CDR3 size: 18 residues. Germline lookup yields CDR1 KGHSH and CDR2 LQKENI. Trimming cost V 3 bases and J 0 bases, with 18 bases left between them. CDR3 nucleotides: TGTGCCAGCTCACCGACCCCCGGTGGAGTACTAGCCAAAAACATTCAGTACTTC. Its translation: CASSPTPGGVLAKNIQYF.

Notes on this clone: This specimen includes other DNA sequences encoding the same CDR3. The chain has TRBV5-1 and TRBJ1-1; a possible D gene is TRBD1 (5 bases). The CDR3 consists of 13 residues. V was cut by 4 bases and J by 0 bases, with 7 bases left in between. Germline CDR1 SGHRS, CDR2 YFSETQ. CDR3 sequence (DNA): TGCGCCAGCAGCCAGGGCATGAACACTGAAGCTTTCTTT. It translates to CASSQGMNTEAFF.

J is TRBJ1-2 and V is TRBV30; D perhaps matches TRBD1 (5 bases). The V gene lost 1 base and the J gene lost 8 bases, with 11 bases spanning the gap. Germline assignment: CDR1 GTSNPN and CDR2 SVGIG (reference sequence). The CDR3 totals 12 residues. CDR3 sequence: CAWSGQGGGYTF. DNA for the CDR3: TGTGCCTGGAGTGGGCAGGGTGGCGGCTACACCTTC.

Worth noting for this clone: The same CDR3 can be traced to other DNA sequences in this sample. The chain carries TRBV10-2 and TRBJ1-1; D remains unclear. CDR1 WSHSY and CDR2 SAAADI come from the germline V gene. This CDR3 spans 14 amino acids. V lost 0 bases, J lost 1 base, and 6 bases lay in between. The CDR3 coding sequence is TGCGCCAGCAGTGAGTCGAAGGAGAACACTGAAGCTTTCTTT. Amino acid sequence: CASSESKENTEAFF.

The chain couples TRBV4-1 to TRBJ2-3, with D possibly TRBD2 on 5 matching bases. Between the trimmed V and J ends, which lost 4 bases and 0 bases, there was a span of 17 bases. CDR3 length: 17 amino acids. The germline V gene has CDR1 MGHRA and CDR2 YSYEKL. CDR3 loop: CASSPLRNGMSTDTQYF. CDR3 nucleotide sequence: TGCGCCAGCAGCCCCCTCCGGAACGGGATGAGCACAGATACGCAGTATTTT.

Note on this clone: Other DNA sequences in the sample encode the same CDR3. V usage is TRBV28 and J usage is TRBJ2-3; D ambiguous. This CDR3 is 13 amino acids long. The germline CDR1 and CDR2 sequences are MDHEN and SYDVKM. V lost 2 bases, J lost 0 bases, and 3 bases lay in between. The CDR3 reads CASSLGSTDTQYF. For the CDR3, the DNA is TGTGCCAGCAGTTTAGGAAGCACAGATACGCAGTATTTT. Supplemented by reference TRBV28 and TRBJ2-3, the full variable domain reads DVKVTQSSRYLVKRTGEKVFLECVQDMDHENMFWYRQDPGLGLRLIYFSYDVKMKEKGDIPEGYSVSREKKERFSLILESASTNQTSMYLCASSLGSTDTQYFGPGTRLTVL.

This clone was seen repeatedly, ten times or more. The V and J genes are TRBV5-1 and TRBJ2-2, with D perhaps assigned TRBD1 or TRBD2 (6 bases each). Germline V lookup: CDR1 SGHRS, CDR2 YFSETQ. Trimming stripped 4 bases from V and 0 bases from J, with 16 bases between. This CDR3 is built from 17 residues. The CDR3 sequence: CASSRTGGDTNTGELFF. In nucleotides, the CDR3 is TGCGCCAGCAGCCGGACCGGCGGGGACACGAACACCGGGGAGCTGTTTTTT.

The V gene is TRBV6-6, the J gene TRBJ1-1; maybe TRBD1 (5 bases). Germline-derived CDR1 and CDR2 are MNHNY and SVGAGI (reference sequence). The CDR3 covers 14 residues. Trimming took 7 bases from V and 0 from J, leaving 12 bases between them. The CDR3 is CASTAQGMNTEAFF. Here the CDR3 DNA reads TGTGCCAGCACCGCGCAGGGCATGAACACTGAAGCTTTCTTT.

The chain carries TRBV29-1 and TRBJ1-1; tentatively, D is TRBD1 (5 bases). V was cut by 7 bases and J by 12 bases, with 24 bases left in between. The CDR3 consists of 13 residues. The germline gives CDR1 SQVTM, CDR2 ANQGSEA. The CDR3 DNA follows: TGCAGCGGTGGGCTCGATGGGGGTTCGGGGACTTTCTTT. It encodes CSGGLDGGSGTFF.